The clone carrying this T cell receptor (beta chain) was picked up many times. The V gene lost 1 base and the J gene lost 3 bases, with 16 bases spanning the gap. CDR1 is MGHRA, CDR2 YSYEKL, per germline. The CDR3 contains 17 residues. The data were taken from a study of T cells in Graves' hyperthyroidism and ophthalmopathy. Regions amplified from RNA transcripts were the TCR beta CDR3 regions. RT-PCR in the first round (using the HTBI primer set) targeted the TCR CDR3. TCRdb re-called the multiplex PCR reads through MiXCR, storing one row per CDR3 protein. The sample holds about 480,000 distinct CDR3 sequences, roughly an eighth seen once.

The sequence was obtained from a woman in her late teens or twenties with Graves' hyperthyroidism. This chain links TRBV4-1 with TRBJ1-5; D possibly corresponds to TRBD1 (5 bases). Material for sequencing was blood. The CDR3 DNA follows: TGCGCCAGCAGCCAAGGCCGCCAGGGAAAAAACAATCAGCCCCAGCATTTT. Amino acids: CASSQGRQGKNNQPQHF.